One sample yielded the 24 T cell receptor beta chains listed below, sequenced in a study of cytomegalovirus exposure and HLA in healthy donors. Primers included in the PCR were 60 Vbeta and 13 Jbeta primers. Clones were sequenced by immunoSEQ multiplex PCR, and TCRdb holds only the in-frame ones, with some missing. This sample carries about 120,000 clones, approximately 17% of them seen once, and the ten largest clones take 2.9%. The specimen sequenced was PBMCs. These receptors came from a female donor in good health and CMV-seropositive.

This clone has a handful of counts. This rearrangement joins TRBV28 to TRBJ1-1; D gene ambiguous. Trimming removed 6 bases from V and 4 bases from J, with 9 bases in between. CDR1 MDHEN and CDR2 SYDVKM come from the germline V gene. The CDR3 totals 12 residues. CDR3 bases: TGTGCCAGCAGAACTTCGCGCACTGAAGCTTTCTTT. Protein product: CASRTSRTEAFF.

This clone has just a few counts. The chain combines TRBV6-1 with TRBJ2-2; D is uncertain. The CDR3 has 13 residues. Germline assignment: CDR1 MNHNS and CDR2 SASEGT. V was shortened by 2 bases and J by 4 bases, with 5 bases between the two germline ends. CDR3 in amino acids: CASSESVTGELFF. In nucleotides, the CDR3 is TGTGCCAGCAGTGAATCGGTCACCGGGGAGCTGTTTTTT.

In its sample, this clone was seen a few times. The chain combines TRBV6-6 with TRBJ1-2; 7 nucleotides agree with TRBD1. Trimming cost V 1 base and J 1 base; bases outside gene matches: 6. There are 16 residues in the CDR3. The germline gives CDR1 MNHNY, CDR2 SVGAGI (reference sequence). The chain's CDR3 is CASSYYGTANNYGYTF. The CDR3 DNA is TGTGCCAGCAGTTACTATGGGACAGCCAATAACTATGGCTACACCTTC.

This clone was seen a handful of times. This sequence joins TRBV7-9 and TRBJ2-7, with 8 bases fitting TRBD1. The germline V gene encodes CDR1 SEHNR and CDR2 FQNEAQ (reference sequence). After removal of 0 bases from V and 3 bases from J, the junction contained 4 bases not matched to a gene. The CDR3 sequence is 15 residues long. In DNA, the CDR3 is TGTGCCAGCAGCTTAGCAGGACAGGGATACTACGAGCAGTACTTC. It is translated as CASSLAGQGYYEQYF.

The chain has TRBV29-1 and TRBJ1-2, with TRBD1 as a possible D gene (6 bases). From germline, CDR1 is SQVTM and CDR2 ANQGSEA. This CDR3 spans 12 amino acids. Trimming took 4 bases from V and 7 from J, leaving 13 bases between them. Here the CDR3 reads CSVGQQGSGYTF. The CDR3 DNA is TGCAGCGTTGGCCAACAGGGCTCTGGCTACACCTTC.

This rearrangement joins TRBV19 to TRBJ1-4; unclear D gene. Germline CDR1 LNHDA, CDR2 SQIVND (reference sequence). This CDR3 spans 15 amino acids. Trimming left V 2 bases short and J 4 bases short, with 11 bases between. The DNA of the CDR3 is TGTGCCAGTAGTATACGAACAGCACATAATGAAAAACTGTTTTTT. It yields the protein CASSIRTAHNEKLFF.

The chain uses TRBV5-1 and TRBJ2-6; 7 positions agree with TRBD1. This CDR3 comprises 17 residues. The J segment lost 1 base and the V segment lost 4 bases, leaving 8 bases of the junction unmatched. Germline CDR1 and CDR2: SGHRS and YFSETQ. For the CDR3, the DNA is TGCGCCAGCAGCACCCGACAGGGTGCGTCTGGGGCCAACGTCCTGACTTTC. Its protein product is CASSTRQGASGANVLTF.

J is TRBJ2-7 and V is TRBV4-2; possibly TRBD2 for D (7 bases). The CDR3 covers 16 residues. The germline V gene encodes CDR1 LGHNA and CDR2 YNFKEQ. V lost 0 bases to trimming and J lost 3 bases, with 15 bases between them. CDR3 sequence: CASSQEWGGDFYEQYF. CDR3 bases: TGTGCCAGCAGCCAAGAGTGGGGGGGCGACTTCTACGAGCAGTACTTC.

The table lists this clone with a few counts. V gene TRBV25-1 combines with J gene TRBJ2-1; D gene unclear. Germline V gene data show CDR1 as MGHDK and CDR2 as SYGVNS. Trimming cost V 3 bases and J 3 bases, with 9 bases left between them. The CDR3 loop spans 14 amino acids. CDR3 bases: TGTGCCAGCAGTGACTTGAGGATCTACAATGAGCAGTTCTTC. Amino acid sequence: CASSDLRIYNEQFF.

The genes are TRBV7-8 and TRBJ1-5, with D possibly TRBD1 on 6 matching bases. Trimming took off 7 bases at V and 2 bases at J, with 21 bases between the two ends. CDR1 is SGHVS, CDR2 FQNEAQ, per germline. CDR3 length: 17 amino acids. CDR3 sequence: CASKNSGGARGNQPQHF. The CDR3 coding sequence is TGTGCCAGCAAGAACAGCGGGGGGGCTAGAGGCAATCAGCCCCAGCATTTT. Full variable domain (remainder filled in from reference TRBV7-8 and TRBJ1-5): GAGVSQSPRYKVAKRGQDVALRCDPISGHVSLFWYQQALGQGPEFLTYFQNEAQLDKSGLPSDRFFAERPEGSVSTLKIQRTQQEDSAVYLCASKNSGGARGNQPQHFGDGTRLSIL.

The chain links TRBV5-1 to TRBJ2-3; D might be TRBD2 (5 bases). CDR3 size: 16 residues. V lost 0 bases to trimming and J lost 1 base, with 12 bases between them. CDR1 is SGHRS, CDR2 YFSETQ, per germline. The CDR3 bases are TGCGCCAGCAGCTTGGACTATAGCGCCGGCACAGATACGCAGTATTTT. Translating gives CASSLDYSAGTDTQYF.

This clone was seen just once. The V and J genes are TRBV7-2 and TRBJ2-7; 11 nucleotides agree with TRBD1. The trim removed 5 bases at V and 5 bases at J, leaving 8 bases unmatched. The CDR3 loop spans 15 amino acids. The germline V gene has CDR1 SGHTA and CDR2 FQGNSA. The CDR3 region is CASSPGDRGFHEQYF. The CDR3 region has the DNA TGTGCCAGCAGCCCTGGGGACAGGGGGTTCCACGAGCAGTACTTC.

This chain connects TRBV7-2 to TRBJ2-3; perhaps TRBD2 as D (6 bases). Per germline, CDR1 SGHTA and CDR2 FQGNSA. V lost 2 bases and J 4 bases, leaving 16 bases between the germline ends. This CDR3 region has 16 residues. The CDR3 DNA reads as TGTGCCAGCAGCTTATTGGGTCTAGCGAGGTCAGATACGCAGTATTTT. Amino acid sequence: CASSLLGLARSDTQYF.

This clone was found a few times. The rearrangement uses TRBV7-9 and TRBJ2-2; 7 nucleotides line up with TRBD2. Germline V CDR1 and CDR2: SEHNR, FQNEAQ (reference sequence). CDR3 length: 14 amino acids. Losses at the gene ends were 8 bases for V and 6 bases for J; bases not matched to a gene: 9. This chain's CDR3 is CASVWAGVAGELFF. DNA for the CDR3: TGTGCCAGCGTTTGGGCGGGAGTCGCCGGGGAGCTGTTTTTT.

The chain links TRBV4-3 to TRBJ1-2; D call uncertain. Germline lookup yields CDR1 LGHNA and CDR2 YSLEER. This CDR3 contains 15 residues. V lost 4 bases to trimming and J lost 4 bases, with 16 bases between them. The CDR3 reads CASSPRRGEPYGYTF. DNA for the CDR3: TGCGCCAGCAGCCCGCGGCGTGGGGAGCCCTATGGCTACACCTTC.

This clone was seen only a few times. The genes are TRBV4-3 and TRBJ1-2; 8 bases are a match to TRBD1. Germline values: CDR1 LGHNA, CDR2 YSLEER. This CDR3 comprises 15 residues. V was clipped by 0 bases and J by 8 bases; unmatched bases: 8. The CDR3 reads CASSQDRQGIGGYTF. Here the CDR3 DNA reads TGCGCCAGCAGCCAAGACAGACAGGGGATTGGGGGCTACACCTTC.

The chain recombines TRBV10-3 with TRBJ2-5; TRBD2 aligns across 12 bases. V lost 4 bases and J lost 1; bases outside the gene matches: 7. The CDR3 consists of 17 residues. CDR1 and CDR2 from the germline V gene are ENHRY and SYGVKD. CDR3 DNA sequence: TGTGCCATCAGTGCCACAGGACTAGCGGGGACCCAAGAGACCCAGTACTTC. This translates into CAISATGLAGTQETQYF.

The CDR3 bases are TGTGCCAGCAGTGAACGGCCAGGGGGGAACAATGAGCAGTTCTTC. It codes for CASSERPGGNNEQFF. The V and J genes are TRBV6-4 and TRBJ2-1; D is perhaps TRBD1 (7 bases). With 3 bases removed from V and 5 bases from J, the gap between germline ends came to 14 bases. The CDR3 sequence is 15 residues long. The germline V gene has CDR1 MRHNA and CDR2 SNTAGT.

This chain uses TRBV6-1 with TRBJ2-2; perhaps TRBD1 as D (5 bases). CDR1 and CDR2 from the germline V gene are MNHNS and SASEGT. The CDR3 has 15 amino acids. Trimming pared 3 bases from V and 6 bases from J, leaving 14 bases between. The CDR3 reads CASSDWTRWAGELFF. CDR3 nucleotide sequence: TGTGCCAGCAGTGACTGGACAAGATGGGCCGGGGAGCTGTTTTTT.

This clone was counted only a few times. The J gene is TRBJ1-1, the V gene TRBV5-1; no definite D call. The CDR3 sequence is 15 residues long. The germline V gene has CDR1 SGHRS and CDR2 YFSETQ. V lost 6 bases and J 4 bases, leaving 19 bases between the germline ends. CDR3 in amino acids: CASTKGITGGTEAFF. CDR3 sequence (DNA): TGCGCCAGCACCAAGGGCATAACGGGAGGCACTGAAGCTTTCTTT.

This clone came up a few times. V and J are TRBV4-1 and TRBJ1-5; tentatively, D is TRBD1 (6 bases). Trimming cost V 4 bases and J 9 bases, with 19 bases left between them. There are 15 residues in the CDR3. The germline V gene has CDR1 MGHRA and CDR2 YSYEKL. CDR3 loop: CASSPSVGSGVPQHF. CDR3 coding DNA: TGCGCCAGCAGCCCCTCCGTCGGGTCAGGGGTGCCCCAGCATTTT.

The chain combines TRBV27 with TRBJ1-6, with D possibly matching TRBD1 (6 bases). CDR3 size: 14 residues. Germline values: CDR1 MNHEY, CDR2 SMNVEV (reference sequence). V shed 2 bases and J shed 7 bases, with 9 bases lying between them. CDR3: CASSLVGGNSPLHF. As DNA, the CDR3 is TGTGCCAGCAGTTTAGTAGGGGGAAATTCACCCCTCCACTTT.

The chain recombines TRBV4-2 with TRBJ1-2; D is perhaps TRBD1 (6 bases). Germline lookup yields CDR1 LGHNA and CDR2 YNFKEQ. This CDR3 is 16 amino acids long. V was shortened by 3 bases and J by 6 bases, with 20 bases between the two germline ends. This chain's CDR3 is CASSQATGPGDDGYTF. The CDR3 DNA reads TGTGCCAGCAGCCAGGCGACGGGGCCAGGGGATGATGGCTACACCTTC.

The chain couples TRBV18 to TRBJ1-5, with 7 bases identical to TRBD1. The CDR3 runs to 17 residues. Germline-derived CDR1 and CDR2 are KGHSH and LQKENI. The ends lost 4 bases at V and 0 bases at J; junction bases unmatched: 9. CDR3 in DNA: TGTGCCAGCTCACTCGGACAGGCCCTCTATAGCAATCAGCCCCAGCATTTT. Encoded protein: CASSLGQALYSNQPQHF.